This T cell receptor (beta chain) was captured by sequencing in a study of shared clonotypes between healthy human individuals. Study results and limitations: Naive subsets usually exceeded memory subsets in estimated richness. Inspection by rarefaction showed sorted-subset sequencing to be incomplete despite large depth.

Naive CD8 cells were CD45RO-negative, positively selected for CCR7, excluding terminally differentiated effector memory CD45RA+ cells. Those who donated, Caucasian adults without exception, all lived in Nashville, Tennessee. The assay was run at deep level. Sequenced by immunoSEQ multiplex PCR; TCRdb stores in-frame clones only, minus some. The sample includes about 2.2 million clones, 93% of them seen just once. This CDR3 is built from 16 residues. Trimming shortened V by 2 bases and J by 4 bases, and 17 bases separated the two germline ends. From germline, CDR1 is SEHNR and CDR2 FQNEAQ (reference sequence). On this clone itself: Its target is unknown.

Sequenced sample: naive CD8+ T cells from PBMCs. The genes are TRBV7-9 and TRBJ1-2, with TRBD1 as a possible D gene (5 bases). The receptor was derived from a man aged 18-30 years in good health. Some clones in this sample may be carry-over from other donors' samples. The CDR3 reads CASSLMVGRAGYGYTF. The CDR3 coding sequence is TGTGCCAGCAGCTTAATGGTGGGCAGGGCTGGCTATGGCTACACCTTC.